This entry describes one T cell receptor beta chain. The antigen is unknown. Clones were read by immunoSEQ multiplex PCR, and TCRdb kept only the in-frame ones, dropping some. The data contain 30,000 to 45,000 clones, around 82% of them singletons. The data originate from a study of a mutant IDH1 vaccine in newly diagnosed glioma. Overall study: The initiation of vaccination occurred 4-6 weeks after radiotherapy alone, or with temozolomide cycles. Therapy received beforehand was radiotherapy, temozolomide, or both, with most patients given both.

V was clipped by 1 base and J by 0 bases, with 7 bases between them. CDR3 size: 14 residues. Germline V CDR1 and CDR2: SNHLY, FYNNEI. Notes on the study in general: Researchers report vaccine-induced immune responses in 80% to 95% of patients.

Noted time point: week 5, during vaccination. Every vaccine dose comprised 300 ug of mutant IDH1 20-mer peptide plus topical imiquimod. The rearrangement uses TRBV2 and TRBJ2-7; unclear D gene. The clonotype comes from a man in his forties with glioma. The sequenced sample was PBMCs, obtained from a glioma patient whose treatment included an IDH1 peptide vaccine. In DNA form, the CDR3 reads TGTGCCAGCAGTGAAGGGATAACCTCCTACGAGCAGTACTTC. Its protein product is CASSEGITSYEQYF.